This T cell receptor (beta chain) was sequenced for a study of blood T cell repertoires in COVID-19. Study summary: Acute-phase and convalescent COVID-19 samples originated in the United States, Italy and Spain.

Germline-derived CDR1 and CDR2 are KGHDR and SFDVKD. CDR3 length equals 15 residues. V was trimmed by 2 bases and J by 7 bases, leaving 13 bases between them. The study recruited people aged about 18 to 95 years across approximately 23 US areas. Participant-given clinical history determined each cohort assignment. Cohort 3 donors were reported recovered after two negative PCRs, clearance, or symptom resolution. The method was immunoSEQ multiplex PCR; TCRdb's version includes in-frame clones alone and lacks a portion of them. The profile shows 350,000 to 400,000 clones, about 88% of them singletons. The chain joins TRBV24-1 to TRBJ1-4; D perhaps matches TRBD1 (6 bases). The sequenced material came from PBMCs or T cells enriched from blood (not recorded which). The receptor comes from a woman in her twenties or thirties who had recovered from COVID-19. CDR3 coding DNA: TGTGCCACCAGTGATTCCCCAGGGGAAAGTGAAAAACTGTTTTTT. This codes for CATSDSPGESEKLFF.